Following are 29 T cell receptor beta chains from one sample sequenced in a study of T cell responses to AZD1222 COVID-19 vaccine. The method was immunoSEQ multiplex PCR; TCRdb's version includes in-frame clones alone and lacks a portion of them. The sample carries around 80,000 clones, around 85% recorded once. This sample comprised peripheral blood, obtained 28 days after the second AZD1222 dose. Receptor source: an adult who received the AZD1222 COVID-19 vaccine.

V usage is TRBV28 and J usage is TRBJ1-5; D is undetermined. CDR3 length equals 15 residues. Per germline, CDR1 MDHEN and CDR2 SYDVKM. V lost 3 bases to trimming and J lost 3 bases, with 12 bases between them. CDR3 coding DNA: TGTGCCAGCAGTTTCGTGTCAGGCCCCAATCAGCCCCAGCATTTT. Its translation: CASSFVSGPNQPQHF.

The V gene is TRBV12-3 or TRBV12-4, the J gene TRBJ1-1; no clear D gene. Trimming removed 6 bases from V and 6 bases from J, with 14 bases in between. The CDR3 spans 13 residues. This chain's CDR3 is CASRIQLGSEAFF. CDR3 nucleotides: TGTGCCAGCAGGATTCAGTTGGGGTCTGAAGCTTTCTTT.

The DNA of the CDR3 is TGCAGCGTTGTTGAGCAGGGAGGTACGCAGTATTTT. It codes for CSVVEQGGTQYF. The J gene is TRBJ2-3, the V gene TRBV29-1; maybe TRBD2 (6 bases). Germline loops: CDR1 SQVTM, CDR2 ANQGSEA. The CDR3 is made up of 12 amino acids. The V gene lost 4 bases and the J gene lost 8 bases, with 13 bases spanning the gap.

J is TRBJ2-7 and V is TRBV7-2; 10 bases fit TRBD2. Looked up from germline, CDR1 is SGHTA and CDR2 is FQGNSA. CDR3 size: 16 residues. Trimming at V came to 1 base and at J to 2 bases, leaving 5 bases not matched to a gene. The CDR3 here is CASSLEFSGGTYEQYF. CDR3 in DNA: TGTGCCAGCAGCTTAGAATTTAGCGGGGGGACCTACGAGCAGTACTTC.

This clone was counted once. V and J are TRBV27 and TRBJ2-1, with 8 bases identical to TRBD1. Trimming cost V 4 bases and J 6 bases; bases outside gene matches: 8. This CDR3 is 15 amino acids long. The germline V gene has CDR1 MNHEY and CDR2 SMNVEV (reference sequence). CDR3 region: CASSYGQGIGNEQFF. As DNA, the CDR3 is TGTGCCAGCAGTTATGGACAGGGAATTGGCAATGAGCAGTTCTTC.

The chain links TRBV7-5 to TRBJ1-5. TRBV7-5 is a pseudogene. This CDR3 contains 15 residues. For the CDR3, the DNA is TGTGTCAGAAGCTTACGGGGCTGGGGCAATCAGCCCCAGCATTTT. Its protein product is CVRSLRGWGNQPQHF.

The genes are TRBV19 and TRBJ2-3; 12 nucleotides align to TRBD2. The trim removed 1 base at V and 8 bases at J, leaving 7 bases unmatched. The germline CDR1 and CDR2 sequences are LNHDA and SQIVND (reference sequence). This CDR3 spans 16 amino acids. The CDR3 loop is CASSIVLAGGHGTQYF. The CDR3 DNA sequence: TGTGCCAGTAGTATAGTCCTAGCGGGGGGGCATGGTACGCAGTATTTT.

This chain links TRBV4-1 with TRBJ2-5; D is undetermined. Per the germline V gene, CDR1 is MGHRA and CDR2 is YSYEKL. V lost 0 bases and J lost 5, with 10 bases in between. This CDR3 comprises 14 residues. The CDR3 protein is CASSQDVRRETQYF. For the CDR3, the DNA is TGCGCCAGCAGCCAAGATGTTCGGCGGGAGACCCAGTACTTC.

This clone appeared a single time. This chain uses TRBV2 with TRBJ2-4; 8 nucleotides line up with TRBD1. Per the germline V gene, CDR1 is SNHLY and CDR2 is FYNNEI. V gave up 6 bases and J gave up 9 bases; unmatched junction bases: 10. This CDR3 contains 14 residues. The CDR3, as DNA: TGTGCCAGCAGCAGTTTTCAGGGGGCAGGCATTCAGTACTTC. Residues: CASSSFQGAGIQYF. Based on the CDR3 plus reference TRBV2 and TRBJ2-4, the full variable domain is EPEVTQTPSHQVTQMGQEVILRCVPISNHLYFYWYRQILGQKVEFLVSFYNNEISEKSEIFDDQFSVERPDGSNFTLKIRSTKLEDSAMYFCASSSFQGAGIQYFGAGTRLSVL.

The chain has TRBV5-4 and TRBJ2-7, with D possibly matching TRBD1 (6 bases). V lost 4 bases, J lost 7 bases, and 15 bases lay in between. The germline V gene has CDR1 SGHNT and CDR2 YYREEE (reference sequence). The CDR3 runs 13 residues. CDR3 sequence (DNA): TGTGCCAGCAGCATAACAGGGTTTGGAGAGCAGTACTTC. Protein: CASSITGFGEQYF. Looking up the rest from reference TRBV5-4 and TRBJ2-7 gives the full variable domain: ETGVTQSPTHLIKTRGQQVTLRCSSQSGHNTVSWYQQALGQGPQFIFQYYREEENGRGNFPPRFSGLQFPNYSSELNVNALELDDSALYLCASSITGFGEQYFGPGTRLTVT.

V and J are TRBV6-5 and TRBJ2-5; no reliable D call. Germline CDR1 and CDR2: MNHEY and SVGAGI. V was pared by 5 bases and J by 2 bases, with 6 bases between. The CDR3 has 12 amino acids. CDR3 loop: CASSRPQETQYF. The CDR3 bases are TGTGCCAGCAGTCGCCCTCAAGAGACCCAGTACTTC.

This chain connects TRBV5-1 to TRBJ1-2; possible D gene TRBD1, 5 bases. The V gene's germline CDR1 is SGHRS and CDR2 YFSETQ. V lost 4 bases to trimming and J lost 8 bases, with 15 bases between them. The CDR3 extends over 13 amino acids. The CDR3 DNA is TGCGCCAGCAGCGATTCATGGGGGAGCGGCTACACCTTC. It translates to CASSDSWGSGYTF.

The chain uses TRBV5-8 and TRBJ2-3; the D gene is possibly TRBD1 (5 bases). Germline V gene sequence: CDR1 SGHTS, CDR2 YDEGEE. The V end lost 0 bases, the J end lost 2 bases, and 13 bases lay between the germline ends. This CDR3 spans 16 amino acids. This CDR3 reads CASSLEVGALTDTQYF. CDR3 bases: TGTGCCAGCAGCTTGGAGGTAGGGGCACTCACAGATACGCAGTATTTT.

V and J are TRBV12-3 or TRBV12-4 and TRBJ1-5, with 7 nucleotides matching TRBD1. The CDR3 sequence is 12 residues long. V shed 8 bases and J 7 bases; nucleotides not matched to a gene: 5. This CDR3 reads CASSGQAQPQHF. CDR3 sequence (DNA): TGTGCCAGCTCTGGACAGGCCCAGCCCCAGCATTTT.

V gene TRBV3-1 (or the pseudogene TRBV3-2) combines with J gene TRBJ2-1; 7 bases are a match to TRBD1. Germline assignment: CDR1 LGHDT and CDR2 YNNKEL (reference sequence). The V segment lost 1 base and the J segment 1 base; nucleotides outside the gene matches: 4. The CDR3 has 16 residues. CDR3 bases: TGTGCCAGCAGCCAAGTAAGCAGGGGGTCCTACAATGAGCAGTTCTTC. This sequence encodes CASSQVSRGSYNEQFF.

As to this clone: This sample includes further DNA sequences coding for the same CDR3. The chain recombines TRBV11-3 with TRBJ2-1; D is undetermined. The V gene's germline CDR1 is SGHNT and CDR2 YENEEA. Trimming removed 4 bases from V and 6 bases from J, with 10 bases in between. This CDR3 comprises 13 residues. CDR3 bases: TGTGCCAGCAGCTCCCCACTGGGCAATGAGCAGTTCTTC. Protein sequence: CASSSPLGNEQFF.

In this sample, this clone turned up once. The rearrangement joins TRBV24-1 to TRBJ2-3, with D possibly being TRBD1 or TRBD2 (5 bases each). Per germline, CDR1 KGHDR and CDR2 SFDVKD. V shed 6 bases and J shed 2 bases, with 17 bases lying between them. The CDR3 is made up of 16 amino acids. Here the CDR3 reads CATSWGKGDSTDTQYF. The DNA of the CDR3 is TGTGCCACCAGTTGGGGGAAGGGAGACTCCACAGATACGCAGTATTTT.

The chain carries TRBV11-2 and TRBJ2-1; TRBD2 might be the D (6 bases). Germline-derived CDR1 and CDR2 are SGHAT and FQNNGV. The CDR3 runs 14 residues. Trimming pared 7 bases from V and 1 base from J, leaving 11 bases between. CDR3 loop: CASTLGGSYNEQFF. CDR3 DNA sequence: TGTGCCAGCACCCTGGGGGGATCCTACAATGAGCAGTTCTTC.

V usage is TRBV7-3 and J usage is TRBJ1-1; possible D gene TRBD1, 6 bases. Germline V gene sequence: CDR1 SGHTA, CDR2 FQGTGA. Trimming took 5 bases from V and 1 from J, leaving 8 bases between them. This CDR3 is built from 13 residues. CDR3 residues: CASSETGNTEAFF. CDR3 nucleotides: TGTGCCAGCAGCGAGACAGGGAACACTGAAGCTTTCTTT. Full variable domain (remainder filled in from reference TRBV7-3 and TRBJ1-1): GAGVSQTPSNKVTEKGKYVELRCDPISGHTALYWYRQSLGQGPEFLIYFQGTGAADDSGLPNDRFFAVRPEGSVSTLKIQRTERGDSAVYLCASSETGNTEAFFGQGTRLTVV.

The chain combines TRBV6-5 with TRBJ2-7, with D possibly matching TRBD1 (5 bases). The V gene lost 0 bases and the J gene lost 4 bases, with 13 bases spanning the gap. The germline CDR1 and CDR2 sequences are MNHEY and SVGAGI. The CDR3 length is 15 residues. The CDR3: CASSYSTALSYEQYF. DNA for the CDR3: TGTGCCAGCAGTTACTCGACAGCCTTGTCATACGAGCAGTACTTC.

Only one count was recorded for this clone. This sequence joins TRBV28 and TRBJ1-6; the D is unclear. Germline assignment: CDR1 MDHEN and CDR2 SYDVKM. V was pared by 1 base and J by 0 bases, with 10 bases between. This CDR3 spans 17 amino acids. The CDR3 bases are TGTGCCAGCAGTTTATTGGGTTGGAGCTCCTATAATTCACCCCTCCACTTT. Translating gives CASSLLGWSSYNSPLHF.

Notes on this clone: One end of the junction does not line up with germline, which may come from a read error. This rearrangement joins TRBV4-1 to TRBJ1-2; the D is unclear. The CDR3 consists of 11 residues. Germline V gene sequence: CDR1 MGHRA, CDR2 YSYEKL. The CDR3: CASSQEGGLAF. For the CDR3, the DNA is TGCGCCAGCAGCCAAGAAGGAGGGCTCGCCTTC.

The genes are TRBV5-1 and TRBJ1-2; no clear D gene. Per germline, CDR1 SGHRS and CDR2 YFSETQ. The length of the CDR3 is 12 residues. V lost 1 base and J lost 4, with 5 bases in between. As DNA, the CDR3 is TGCGCCAGCAGCTTGACGGGCTATGGCTACACCTTC. This codes for CASSLTGYGYTF.

The gene calls are TRBV11-2 and TRBJ2-3; D tentatively fits TRBD1 or TRBD2 (5 bases each). Germline values: CDR1 SGHAT, CDR2 FQNNGV. Trimming left V 1 base short and J 4 bases short, with 12 bases between. This CDR3 region has 15 residues. CDR3 loop: CASSLVRGPPDTQYF. CDR3 nucleotide sequence: TGTGCCAGCAGCTTAGTACGGGGACCCCCAGATACGCAGTATTTT. The full variable domain, completed using reference TRBV11-2 and TRBJ2-3, is EAGVAQSPRYKIIEKRQSVAFWCNPISGHATLYWYQQILGQGPKLLIQFQNNGVVDDSQLPKDRFSAERLKGVDSTLKIQPAKLEDSAVYLCASSLVRGPPDTQYFGPGTRLTVL.

The chain carries TRBV15 and TRBJ2-3; 10 bases fit TRBD2. After removal of 5 bases from V and 1 base from J, the junction contained 3 bases not matched to a gene. Per the germline V gene, CDR1 is LNHNV and CDR2 is YYDKDF (reference sequence). CDR3 length equals 15 residues. Here the CDR3 reads CATSSSGGGTDTQYF. As DNA, the CDR3 is TGTGCCACCAGCTCGAGCGGGGGGGGCACAGATACGCAGTATTTT.

V is TRBV6-5 and J is TRBJ1-3; D uncertain. V was shortened by 8 bases and J by 0 bases, with 5 bases between the two germline ends. From germline, CDR1 is MNHEY and CDR2 SVGAGI. CDR3 size: 12 residues. DNA for the CDR3: TGTGCCAGCCGAAGCTCTGGAAACACCATATATTTT. Translated: CASRSSGNTIYF.

As to this clone: In the same sample, other DNA sequences code for this CDR3. This chain connects TRBV5-6 to TRBJ1-4, with unresolved D. Trimming took off 0 bases at V and 5 bases at J, with 8 bases between the two ends. The CDR3 has 14 amino acids. Looked up from germline, CDR1 is SGHDT and CDR2 is YYEEEE. The CDR3 region is CASSLVATNEKLFF. CDR3 nucleotide sequence: TGTGCCAGCAGCTTGGTGGCCACCAATGAAAAACTGTTTTTT.

This chain connects TRBV30 to TRBJ1-1; D is perhaps TRBD1 (5 bases). The length of the CDR3 is 16 residues. V was cut by 0 bases and J by 1 base, with 15 bases left in between. The germline CDR1 and CDR2 sequences are GTSNPN and SVGIG (reference sequence). CDR3 DNA: TGTGCCTGGAGTGTACGTTGGGGCGGGAGGAACACTGAAGCTTTCTTT. Translated, it gives CAWSVRWGGRNTEAFF.

The CDR3 coding sequence is TGTGCCAGCAGCCAAGATAGGGCATCGCCAAACACCGGGGAGCTGTTTTTT. This encodes CASSQDRASPNTGELFF. The rearrangement uses TRBV4-2 and TRBJ2-2; D remains ambiguous. This CDR3 contains 17 residues. V lost 0 bases, J lost 2 bases, and 13 bases lay in between. CDR1 is LGHNA, CDR2 YNFKEQ, per germline.